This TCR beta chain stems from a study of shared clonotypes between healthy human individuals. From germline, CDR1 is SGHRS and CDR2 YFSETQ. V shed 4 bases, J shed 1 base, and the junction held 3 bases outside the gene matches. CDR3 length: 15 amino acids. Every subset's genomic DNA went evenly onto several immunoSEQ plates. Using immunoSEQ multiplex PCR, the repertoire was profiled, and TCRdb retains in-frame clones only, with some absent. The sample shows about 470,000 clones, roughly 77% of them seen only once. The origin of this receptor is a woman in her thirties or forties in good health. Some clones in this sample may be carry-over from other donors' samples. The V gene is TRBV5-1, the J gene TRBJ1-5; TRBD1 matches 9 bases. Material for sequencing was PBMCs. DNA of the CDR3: TGCGCCAGCAGCCTGACAGGGGGAAGCAATCAGCCCCAGCATTTT. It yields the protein CASSLTGGSNQPQHF. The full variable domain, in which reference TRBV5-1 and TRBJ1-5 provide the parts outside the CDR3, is KAGVTQTPRYLIKTRGQQVTLSCSPISGHRSVSWYQQTPGQGLQFLFEYFSETQRNKGNFPGRFSGRQFSNSRSEMNVSTLELGDSALYLCASSLTGGSNQPQHFGDGTRLSIL.